This entry concerns a single T cell receptor beta chain. This sample is drawn from a study of blood T cell repertoires in COVID-19. Sequenced by immunoSEQ multiplex PCR; TCRdb stores in-frame clones only, minus some. The table lists just under 350,000 clones, around 87% of them singletons, with about 6.3% in the top ten. CDR3 size: 14 residues. V trimming: 1 base; J trimming: 2 bases; junction bases outside the gene matches: 0. Germline assignment: CDR1 MGHRA and CDR2 YSYEKL. Sequenced material: peripheral blood. This clonotype originated in a woman aged 45-60 years with COVID-19, enrolled during active disease. The chain recombines TRBV4-1 with TRBJ2-7, with 9 bases matching TRBD1. In nucleotides, the CDR3 is TGCGCCAGCAGCCAAGGACAGGGGGCCTACGAGCAGTACTTC. Protein: CASSQGQGAYEQYF.